This T cell receptor (beta chain) originates from a study of blood T cell repertoires in COVID-19. Turning to the study itself: The origin of the acute and convalescent COVID-19 samples was the United States, Italy and Spain.

J was trimmed by 6 bases and V by 6 bases; bases with no gene match: 9. The germline gives CDR1 LGHDT, CDR2 YNNKEL (reference sequence). This CDR3 region has 15 residues. Original handling: From reference gene primer amplification, estimates of nucleated cell counts were derived. Clones were sequenced by immunoSEQ multiplex PCR, and TCRdb holds only the in-frame ones, with some missing. D and trimming were read from the DNA, whereas the V and J calls and clone size are those reported in that table. Here the sample spans about 120,000 clones, 65% to 90% being singletons. The chain uses TRBV3-1 (or the pseudogene TRBV3-2) and TRBJ2-1; 9 nucleotides line up with TRBD1. The TCR was taken from a woman of 80 years or more with acute or convalescent COVID-19. Input material: peripheral blood. The CDR3 spells CASREGQGTVNEQFF. CDR3 DNA: TGTGCCAGCAGGGAAGGACAGGGGACGGTCAATGAGCAGTTCTTC.